This TCR beta chain was profiled in a study of human T cells and chemical hapten exposure. Study-wide points: Expanded TCRs were compared with controls, and the expanded TCRs formed significantly more large CDR3 similarity clusters.

The germline V gene has CDR1 MNHEY and CDR2 SVGAGI. V was shortened by 2 bases and J by 5 bases, with 9 bases between the two germline ends. There are 13 residues in the CDR3. This clonotype was counted only a few times. Its target is unknown. Regarding time point: pre-sensitization, week 0. Treatment meaning: therapeutic diphenylcyclopropenone sensitization with weekly scalp DPC. Blood draws came before every patch-test application. Authors' data handling: There were a median of roughly 100,000 TCRs per sample, with a range from about 20,000 to 700,000. Each CDR3 protein gets one entry after TCRdb re-called the RACE reads with MiXCR. V and J calls and clone size were set by TCRdb, not the authors. Among 50,000 to 65,000 distinct CDR3 sequences listed, roughly 10% were seen once.

The input for sequencing was whole blood, taken in connection with sensitization to the hapten diphenylcyclopropenone (DPC). This clonotype was obtained from a middle-aged woman with alopecia areata. Some clones in this sample may be carry-over from other donors' samples. The chain carries TRBV6-5 and TRBJ1-2, with a possible D match to TRBD1 (6 bases). DNA of the CDR3: TGTGCCAGCAGTTACAACAGGGAGTATGGCTACACCTTC. Amino acid sequence: CASSYNREYGYTF.